The clone carrying this TCR beta chain came up a few times. Its target is unknown. These data come from a study of OX40 agonist ivuxolimab in advanced cancers. Study-level results: Clonal expansion was among the lowest in partial responders at 0.1-3.0 mg/kg, especially CD8+. On average, CD8+ T cells had more expanded clones than CD4+.

Germline lookup yields CDR1 SNHLY and CDR2 FYNNEI. The CDR3 covers 15 residues. The J segment lost 3 bases and the V segment lost 3 bases, leaving 4 bases of the junction unmatched. The method was immunoSEQ multiplex PCR; TCRdb's version includes in-frame clones alone and lacks a portion of them. The data contain fewer than 85,000 clones, approximately 86% of them singletons. The TCR sequence derives from an adult with an advanced solid tumor such as melanoma, head and neck, liver or kidney cancer. Material: CD4+ or CD8+ T cells sorted from blood, obtained in a trial of the OX40 agonist ivuxolimab. V gene TRBV2 combines with J gene TRBJ2-1, with TRBD1 matching over 8 bases. The CDR3 sequence is CASSDSTGGYNEQFF. As DNA, the CDR3 is TGTGCCAGCAGTGATAGTACAGGGGGCTACAATGAGCAGTTCTTC.